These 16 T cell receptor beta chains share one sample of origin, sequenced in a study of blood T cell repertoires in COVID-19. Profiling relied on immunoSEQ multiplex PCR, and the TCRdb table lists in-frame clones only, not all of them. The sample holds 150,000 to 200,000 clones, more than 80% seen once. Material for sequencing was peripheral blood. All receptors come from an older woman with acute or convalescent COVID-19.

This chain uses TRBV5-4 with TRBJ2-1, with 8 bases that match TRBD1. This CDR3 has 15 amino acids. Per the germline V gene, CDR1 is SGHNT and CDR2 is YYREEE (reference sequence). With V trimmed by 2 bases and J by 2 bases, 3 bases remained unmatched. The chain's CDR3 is CASSLDRGTYNEQFF. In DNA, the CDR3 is TGTGCCAGCAGCTTAGACAGGGGTACCTACAATGAGCAGTTCTTC.

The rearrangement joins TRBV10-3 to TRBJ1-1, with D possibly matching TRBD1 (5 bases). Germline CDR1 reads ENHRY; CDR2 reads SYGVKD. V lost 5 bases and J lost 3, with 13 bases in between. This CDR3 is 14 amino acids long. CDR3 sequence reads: CAISPGGGDTEAFF. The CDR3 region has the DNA TGTGCCATCAGTCCCGGGGGGGGAGACACTGAAGCTTTCTTT.

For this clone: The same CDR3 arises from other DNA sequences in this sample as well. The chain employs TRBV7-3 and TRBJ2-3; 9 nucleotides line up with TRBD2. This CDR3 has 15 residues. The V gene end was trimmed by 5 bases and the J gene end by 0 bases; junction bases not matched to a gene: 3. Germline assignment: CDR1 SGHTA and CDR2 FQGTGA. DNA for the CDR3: TGTGCCAGCAGCCGAGCGGGAGGTAGCACAGATACGCAGTATTTT. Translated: CASSRAGGSTDTQYF. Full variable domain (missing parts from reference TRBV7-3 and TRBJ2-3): GAGVSQTPSNKVTEKGKYVELRCDPISGHTALYWYRQSLGQGPEFLIYFQGTGAADDSGLPNDRFFAVRPEGSVSTLKIQRTERGDSAVYLCASSRAGGSTDTQYFGPGTRLTVL.

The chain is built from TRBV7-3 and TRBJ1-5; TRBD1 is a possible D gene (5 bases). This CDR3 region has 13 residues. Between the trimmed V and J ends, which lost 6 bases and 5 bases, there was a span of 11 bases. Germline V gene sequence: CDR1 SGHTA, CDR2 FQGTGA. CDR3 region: CASSQGPDQPQHF. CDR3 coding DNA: TGTGCCAGCAGTCAGGGCCCGGATCAGCCCCAGCATTTT.

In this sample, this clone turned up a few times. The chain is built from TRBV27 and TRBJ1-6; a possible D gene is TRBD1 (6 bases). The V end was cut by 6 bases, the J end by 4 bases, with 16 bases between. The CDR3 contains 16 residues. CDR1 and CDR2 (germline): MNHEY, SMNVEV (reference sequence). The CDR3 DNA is TGTGCCAGCAGCCAAGGCTCGGGACAATATAATTCACCCCTCCACTTT. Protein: CASSQGSGQYNSPLHF.

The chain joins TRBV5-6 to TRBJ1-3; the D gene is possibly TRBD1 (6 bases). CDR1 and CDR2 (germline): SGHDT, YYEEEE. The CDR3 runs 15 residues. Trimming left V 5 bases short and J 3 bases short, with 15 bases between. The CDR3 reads CASRLAGTIGNTIYF. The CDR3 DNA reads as TGTGCCAGCAGACTTGCCGGGACAATTGGAAACACCATATATTTT. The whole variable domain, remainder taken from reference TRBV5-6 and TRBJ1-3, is DAGVTQSPTHLIKTRGQQVTLRCSPKSGHDTVSWYQQALGQGPQFIFQYYEEEERQRGNFPDRFSGHQFPNYSSELNVNALLLGDSALYLCASRLAGTIGNTIYFGEGSWLTVV.

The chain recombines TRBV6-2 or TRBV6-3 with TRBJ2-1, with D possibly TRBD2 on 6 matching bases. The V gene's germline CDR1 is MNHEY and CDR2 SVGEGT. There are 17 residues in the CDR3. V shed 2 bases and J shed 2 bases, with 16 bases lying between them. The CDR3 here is CASSYPGDSETYNEQFF. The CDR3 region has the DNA TGTGCCAGCAGTTACCCGGGGGACTCCGAGACCTACAATGAGCAGTTCTTC.

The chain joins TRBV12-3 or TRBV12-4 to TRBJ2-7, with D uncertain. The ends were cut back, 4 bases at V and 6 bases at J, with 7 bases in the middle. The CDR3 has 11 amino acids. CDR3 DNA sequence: TGTGCCAGCAGTTCCCCCATCGAGCAGTACTTC. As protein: CASSSPIEQYF.

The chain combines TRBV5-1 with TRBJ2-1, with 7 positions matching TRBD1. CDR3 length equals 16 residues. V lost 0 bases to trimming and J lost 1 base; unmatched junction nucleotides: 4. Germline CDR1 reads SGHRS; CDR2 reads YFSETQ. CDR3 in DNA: TGCGCCAGCAGCTTGGGTAGGGGGCGTTCCTACAATGAGCAGTTCTTC. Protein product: CASSLGRGRSYNEQFF.

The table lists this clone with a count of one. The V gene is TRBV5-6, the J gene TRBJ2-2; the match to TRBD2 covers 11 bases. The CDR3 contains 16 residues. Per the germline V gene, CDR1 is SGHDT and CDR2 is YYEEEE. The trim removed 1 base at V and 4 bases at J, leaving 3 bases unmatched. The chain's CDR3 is CASSLLLAGGTGELFF. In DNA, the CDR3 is TGTGCCAGCAGCTTGTTGCTAGCGGGAGGCACCGGGGAGCTGTTTTTT.

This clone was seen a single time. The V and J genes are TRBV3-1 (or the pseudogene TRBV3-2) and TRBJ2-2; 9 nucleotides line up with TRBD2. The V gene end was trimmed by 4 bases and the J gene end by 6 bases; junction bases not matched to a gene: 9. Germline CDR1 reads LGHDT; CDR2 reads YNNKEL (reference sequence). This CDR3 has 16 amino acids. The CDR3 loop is CASSPTGGRVPGELFF. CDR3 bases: TGTGCCAGCAGCCCCACTGGCGGGAGGGTCCCCGGGGAGCTGTTTTTT.

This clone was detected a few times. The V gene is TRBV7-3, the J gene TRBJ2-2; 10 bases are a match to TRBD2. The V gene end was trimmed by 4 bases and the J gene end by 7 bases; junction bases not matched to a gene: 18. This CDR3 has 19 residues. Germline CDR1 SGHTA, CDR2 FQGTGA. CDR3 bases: TGTGCCAGCAGCTCCGAGAGTTCGAGCGGGAGGGGTATTGGCGGGGAGCTGTTTTTT. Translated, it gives CASSSESSSGRGIGGELFF.

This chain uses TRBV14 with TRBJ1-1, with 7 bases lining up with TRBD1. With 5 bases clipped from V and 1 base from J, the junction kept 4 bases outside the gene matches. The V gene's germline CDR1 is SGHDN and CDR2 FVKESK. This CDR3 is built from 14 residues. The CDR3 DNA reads TGTGCCAGCAGCGGACAGGTGGAGAACACTGAAGCTTTCTTT. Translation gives CASSGQVENTEAFF.

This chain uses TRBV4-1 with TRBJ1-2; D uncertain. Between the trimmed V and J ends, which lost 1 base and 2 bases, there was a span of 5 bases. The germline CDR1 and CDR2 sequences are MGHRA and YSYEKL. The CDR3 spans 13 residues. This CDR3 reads CASSQGGNYGYTF. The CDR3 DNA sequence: TGCGCCAGCAGCCAAGGAGGGAACTATGGCTACACCTTC.

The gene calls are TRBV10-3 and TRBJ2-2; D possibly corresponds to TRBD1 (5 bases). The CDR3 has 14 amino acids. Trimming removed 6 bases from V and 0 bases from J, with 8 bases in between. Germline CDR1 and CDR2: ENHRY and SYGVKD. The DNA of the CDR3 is TGTGCCATCAGGGAACAGGCGAACACCGGGGAGCTGTTTTTT. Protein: CAIREQANTGELFF.

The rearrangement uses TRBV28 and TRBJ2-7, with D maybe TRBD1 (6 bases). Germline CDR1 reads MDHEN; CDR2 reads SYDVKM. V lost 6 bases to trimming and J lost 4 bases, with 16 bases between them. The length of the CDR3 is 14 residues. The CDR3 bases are TGTGCCAGCAGCCCTACCGGGACACTTTACGAGCAGTACGTC. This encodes CASSPTGTLYEQYV.